A single T cell receptor beta chain is shown here with its context. Its antigen is undetermined. These data belong to a study of cytotoxic CD8 clonotypes in ibrutinib-treated CLL. Turning to the study itself: Over 10 relapsed/refractory, around 14 treatment-naive; around 18 IGHV unmutated. Study results and caveats: Clonality climbed at ibrutinib response, then dropped toward baseline at progression. Public clonotypes were seen rarely and were contracted or stable on treatment.

Roughly 1.8 micrograms of genomic DNA (from cryopreserved PBMCs) were used for TCR beta libraries. Repertoires were generated with immunoSEQ multiplex PCR, while TCRdb's copy carries only in-frame clones and drops some. The sample shows about 130,000 clones, 80% to 90% of them seen only once. This CDR3 region has 15 residues. V lost 6 bases and J 7 bases, leaving 18 bases between the germline ends. From germline, CDR1 is MNHEY and CDR2 SMNVEV (reference sequence). The TCR comes from a human donor with chronic lymphocytic leukemia. The sample consisted of PBMCs, taken after 24 months of ibrutinib treatment. V gene TRBV27 combines with J gene TRBJ1-4, with TRBD1 as a possible D gene (6 bases). Here the CDR3 DNA reads TGTGCCAGCAGAAGAGTGGGGGGCGTCTCTGAAAAACTGTTTTTT. Translation: CASRRVGGVSEKLFF.